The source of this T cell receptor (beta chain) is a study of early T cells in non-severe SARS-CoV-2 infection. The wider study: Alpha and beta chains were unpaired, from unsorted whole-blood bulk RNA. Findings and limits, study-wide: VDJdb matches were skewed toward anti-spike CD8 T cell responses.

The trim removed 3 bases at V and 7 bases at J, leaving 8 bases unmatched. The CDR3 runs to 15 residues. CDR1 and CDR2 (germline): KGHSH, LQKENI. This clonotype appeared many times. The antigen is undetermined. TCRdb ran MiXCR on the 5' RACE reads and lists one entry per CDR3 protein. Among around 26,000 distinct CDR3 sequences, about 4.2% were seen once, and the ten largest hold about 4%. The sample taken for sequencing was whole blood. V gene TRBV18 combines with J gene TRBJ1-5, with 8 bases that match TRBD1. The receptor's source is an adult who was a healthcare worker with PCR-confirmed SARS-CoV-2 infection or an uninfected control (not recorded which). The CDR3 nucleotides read TGTGCCAGCTCACCGGCAGCAGGGGGCGACCAGCCCCAGCATTTT. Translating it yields CASSPAAGGDQPQHF.